The 7 T cell receptor beta chains below all came from one sample that was sequenced in a study of cytomegalovirus exposure and HLA in healthy donors (dated by TCRdb to the late 2010s). Library generation was performed with the immunoSEQ multiplex PCR assay. For the multiplex PCR, a mixture combining 60 forward primers for TCR Vbeta segments and 13 reverse primers for TCR Jbeta segments was used. What TCRdb holds here is the immuneACCESS table cut down to in-frame rearrangements. Part of the clones is not present; checked against another copy, under half of the missing clones reflect an unresolved V gene, and the others are unexplained. The sample table contains about 120,000 clones; only one count was recorded for 65% to 80% of them. In total, the top ten clones hold 2% to 3% of the sample. Sequencing used PBMCs. The source is a female donor in good health and CMV-seronegative.

The chain couples TRBV7-9 to TRBJ2-2; 7 positions agree with TRBD2. The CDR3 runs to 17 residues. The V gene end was trimmed by 5 bases and the J gene end by 2 bases; junction bases not matched to a gene: 11. Germline-derived CDR1 and CDR2 are SEHNR and FQNEAQ (reference sequence). In DNA, the CDR3 is TGTGCCAGCAGCCACGTAACGGGGGGAACCAACACCGGGGAGCTGTTTTTT. Its protein is CASSHVTGGTNTGELFF.

With regard to this clone: One junction end does not reproduce the germline sequence, and a read error may be involved. This chain links TRBV7-9 with TRBJ2-3; D perhaps matches TRBD2 (5 bases). Germline V CDR1 and CDR2: SEHNR, FQNEAQ (reference sequence). This CDR3 is built from 13 residues. CDR3 in DNA: TGTTCCAGCAGCTTAGTGAGGGTAGATACGCAGTATTTT. It codes for CSSSLVRVDTQYF. The variable domain in full, completed from reference TRBV7-9 and TRBJ2-3, reads DTGVSQNPRHKITKRGQNVTFRCDPISEHNRLYWYRQTLGQGPEFLTYFQNEAQLEKSRLLSDRFSAERPKGSFSTLEIQRTEQGDSAMYLCSSSLVRVDTQYFGPGTRLTVL.

The chain employs TRBV13 and TRBJ2-2, with a possible D match to TRBD2 (5 bases). Per the germline V gene, CDR1 is PRHDT and CDR2 is FYEKMQ (reference sequence). The CDR3 length is 17 residues. The V and J ends lost 5 bases and 4 bases respectively, with 20 bases between them. CDR3 residues: CASSPVSEGESTGELFF. In DNA, the CDR3 is TGTGCCAGCAGCCCAGTTAGCGAGGGTGAGAGCACCGGGGAGCTGTTTTTT.

This chain joins TRBV19 and TRBJ2-7, with 12 bases aligning to TRBD1. V shed 5 bases and J 6 bases; nucleotides not matched to a gene: 14. Germline lookup yields CDR1 LNHDA and CDR2 SQIVND (reference sequence). The CDR3 has 17 residues. The CDR3 DNA follows: TGTGCCAGTAGTTCCCGGGGACAGGGGGCGATTCCTGTCGAGCAGTACTTC. Residues: CASSSRGQGAIPVEQYF. Full variable domain (missing parts from reference TRBV19 and TRBJ2-7): DGGITQSPKYLFRKEGQNVTLSCEQNLNHDAMYWYRQDPGQGLRLIYYSQIVNDFQKGDIAEGYSVSREKKESFPLTVTSAQKNPTAFYLCASSSRGQGAIPVEQYFGPGTRLTVT.

The J gene is TRBJ1-2, the V gene TRBV5-1; 10 bases fit TRBD1. The CDR3 has 16 residues. Germline CDR1 and CDR2: SGHRS and YFSETQ. Trimming at V came to 4 bases and at J to 1 base, leaving 7 bases not matched to a gene. In DNA form, the CDR3 reads TGCGCCAGCAGCCGGGGAGGGACAGGGGTTAACTATGGCTACACCTTC. Protein: CASSRGGTGVNYGYTF.

This clone was detected only a few times. This sequence joins TRBV6-1 and TRBJ1-5; 9 nucleotides agree with TRBD1. CDR1 and CDR2 from the germline V gene are MNHNS and SASEGT. The CDR3 sequence is 17 residues long. The J segment lost 4 bases and the V segment lost 0 bases, leaving 7 bases of the junction unmatched. CDR3 in amino acids: CASSEARGTGLNQPQHF. The CDR3 DNA follows: TGTGCCAGCAGTGAAGCTAGGGGGACAGGGTTGAATCAGCCCCAGCATTTT.

The rearrangement uses TRBV29-1 and TRBJ2-5; D is possibly TRBD2 (5 bases). Trimming shortened V by 7 bases and J by 4 bases, and 10 bases separated the two germline ends. CDR1 is SQVTM and CDR2 is ANQGSEA in the germline V gene. The CDR3 loop spans 11 amino acids. CDR3 DNA: TGCAGCGCCACCACTAGAGAGACCCAGTACTTC. This encodes CSATTRETQYF.